These 3 T cell receptor beta chains were all obtained from the same sample, sequenced in a study of T cell responses to AZD1222 COVID-19 vaccine. The protocol was immunoSEQ multiplex PCR, while the TCRdb copy is restricted to in-frame clones and leaves out a portion. The sample lists over 150,000 clones; 90% were seen once. Here the sequenced sample was peripheral blood, taken on day 0 of AZD1222 vaccination. These receptors were collected from an adult in good health.

The gene calls are TRBV5-4 and TRBJ2-2; D is possibly TRBD1 or TRBD2 (5 bases each). CDR1 and CDR2 from the germline V gene are SGHNT and YYREEE (reference sequence). Trimming took off 3 bases at V and 0 bases at J, with 9 bases between the two ends. The CDR3 has 15 residues. The CDR3 loop reads CASSSGTANTGELFF. The DNA for the CDR3 is TGTGCCAGCAGCTCCGGGACCGCGAACACCGGGGAGCTGTTTTTT.

This chain uses TRBV28 with TRBJ1-2; D uncertain. CDR3 length: 12 residues. V gave up 2 bases and J gave up 8 bases, with 9 bases separating them. The germline V gene has CDR1 MDHEN and CDR2 SYDVKM. The CDR3 region has the DNA TGTGCCAGCAGTTTACTGGGGAGCGGCTACACCTTC. This encodes CASSLLGSGYTF.

In DNA, the CDR3 is TGCGCCAGCAGCTCCCAAGCCACCGCCGACGAGCAGTACTTC. Protein: CASSSQATADEQYF. This rearrangement joins TRBV5-1 to TRBJ2-7; D gene uncertain. V was clipped by 3 bases and J by 5 bases, with 15 bases between them. There are 14 residues in the CDR3. CDR1 is SGHRS and CDR2 is YFSETQ in the germline V gene. Supplemented by reference TRBV5-1 and TRBJ2-7, the full variable domain reads KAGVTQTPRYLIKTRGQQVTLSCSPISGHRSVSWYQQTPGQGLQFLFEYFSETQRNKGNFPGRFSGRQFSNSRSEMNVSTLELGDSALYLCASSSQATADEQYFGPGTRLTVT.